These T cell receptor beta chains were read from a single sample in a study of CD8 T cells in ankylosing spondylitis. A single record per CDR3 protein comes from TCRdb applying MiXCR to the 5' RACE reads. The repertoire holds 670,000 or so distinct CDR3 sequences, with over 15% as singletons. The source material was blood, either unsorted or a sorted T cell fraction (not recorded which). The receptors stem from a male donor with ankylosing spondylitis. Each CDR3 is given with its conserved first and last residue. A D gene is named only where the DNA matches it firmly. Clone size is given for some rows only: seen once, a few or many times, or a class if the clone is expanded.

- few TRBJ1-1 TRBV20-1 CSASIIRDGEAFF TGCAGTGCTAGTATCATCAGGGATGGTGAAGCTTTCTTT
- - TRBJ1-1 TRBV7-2 CASSLATASGDPRNTEAFF TGTGCCAGCAGCTTAGCCACAGCATCGGGAGACCCGAGGAACACTGAAGCTTTCTTT
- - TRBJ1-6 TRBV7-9 CASRNESPLHF TGTGCCAGCAGAAACGAATCACCCCTCCACTTT
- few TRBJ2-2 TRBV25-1 CASKGPGELFF TGTGCCAGCAAAGGTCCAGGGGAGCTGTTTTTT
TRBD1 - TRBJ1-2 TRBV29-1 CSARQGLDYGYTF TGCAGCGCGAGACAGGGGTTGGACTATGGCTACACCTTC
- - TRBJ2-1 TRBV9 CASSVEGRSYNEQFF TGTGCCAGCAGCGTAGAGGGCAGGAGCTACAATGAGCAGTTCTTC
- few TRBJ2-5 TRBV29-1 CSVLGTQETQYF TGCAGCGTTTTGGGGACCCAAGAGACCCAGTACTTC
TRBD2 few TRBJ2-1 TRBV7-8 CASSPRLAVNEQFF TGTGCCAGCAGCCCTCGACTAGCCGTCAATGAGCAGTTCTTC
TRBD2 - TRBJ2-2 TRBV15 CATSRTGLAGAAQVTGELFF TGTGCCACCAGCAGGACGGGACTAGCGGGAGCGGCGCAGGTCACCGGGGAGCTGTTTTTT
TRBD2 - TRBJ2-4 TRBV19 CASSMRTSGSRDIQYF TGTGCCAGTAGTATGAGGACTAGCGGGAGTAGGGACATTCAGTACTTC
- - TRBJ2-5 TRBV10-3 CAISTGSPETQYF TGTGCCATCAGTACAGGGTCGCCGGAGACCCAGTACTTC
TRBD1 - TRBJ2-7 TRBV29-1 CSVGRDRGYEQYF TGCAGCGTGGGCCGGGACAGGGGTTACGAGCAGTACTTC
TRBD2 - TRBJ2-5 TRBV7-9 CASSLADIAGDQYF TGTGCCAGCAGCTTAGCGGATATAGCGGGGGATCAATACTTC
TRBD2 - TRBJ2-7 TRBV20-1 CSARDWGTSSYEQYF TGCAGTGCTAGAGATTGGGGGACTAGCTCCTACGAGCAGTACTTC
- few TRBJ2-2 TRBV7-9 CASSLPTDAGELFF TGTGCCAGCAGCCTCCCAACGGACGCCGGGGAGCTGTTTTTT
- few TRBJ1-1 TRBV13 CASRYSSSGTNGAFF TGTGCCAGCAGATATAGTAGCAGTGGCACCAATGGAGCTTTCTTT
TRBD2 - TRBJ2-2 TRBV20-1 CSASPIAGYTGELFF TGCAGTGCTAGTCCGATAGCGGGCTACACCGGGGAGCTGTTTTTT
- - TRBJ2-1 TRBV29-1 CSTGPMEAYNEQFF TGCAGCACCGGACCGATGGAGGCTTACAATGAGCAGTTCTTC
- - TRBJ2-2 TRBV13 CASSPVAQANTGELFF TGTGCCAGCAGCCCAGTAGCTCAGGCGAACACCGGGGAGCTGTTTTTT
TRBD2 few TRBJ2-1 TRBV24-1 CATSDPTSGGSKQFF TGTGCCACCAGTGATCCGACTAGCGGGGGGAGTAAGCAGTTCTTC
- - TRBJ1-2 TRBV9 CASSDIQGSDGYTF TGTGCCAGCAGCGACATACAGGGTTCGGATGGCTACACCTTC
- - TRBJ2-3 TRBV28 CASSSYNYGQYF TGTGCCAGCAGTTCCTACAACTACGGGCAGTATTTT
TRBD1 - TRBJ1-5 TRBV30 CAWSVGTGDQPQHF TGTGCCTGGAGTGTAGGGACAGGTGATCAGCCCCAGCATTTT
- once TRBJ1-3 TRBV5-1 CASSPGVAWDTIYF TGCGCCAGCAGCCCGGGGGTGGCCTGGGACACCATATATTTT
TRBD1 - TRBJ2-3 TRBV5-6 CASSTTGDRTDTQYF TGTGCCAGCAGCACAACAGGGGACCGCACAGATACGCAGTATTTT
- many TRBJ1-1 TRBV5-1 CASSLDLGTLGTEAFF TGCGCCAGCAGCTTGGATCTGGGCACTTTGGGCACTGAAGCTTTCTTT
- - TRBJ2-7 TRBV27 CASSPPSFEQYF TGTGCCAGCAGTCCGCCATCGTTTGAGCAGTACTTC
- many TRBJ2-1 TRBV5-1 CASSKGRNEQFF TGCGCCAGCAGTAAGGGGAGGAATGAGCAGTTCTTC
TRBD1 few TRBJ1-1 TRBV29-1 CSVCDRDTEAFF TGCAGCGTCTGCGACAGGGACACTGAAGCTTTCTTT
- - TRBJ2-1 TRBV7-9 CASSSDKTAYNEQFF TGTGCCAGCAGCTCAGACAAGACTGCCTACAATGAGCAGTTCTTC
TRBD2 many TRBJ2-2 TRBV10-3 CATTPGLYTGELFF TGTGCCACCACGCCGGGACTATACACCGGGGAGCTGTTTTTT
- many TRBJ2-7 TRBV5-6 CASSLGEGAYEQYF TGTGCCAGCAGCCTTGGGGAGGGGGCGTACGAGCAGTACTTC